This is a list of T cell receptor beta chains from one sample in a study of cytomegalovirus exposure and HLA in healthy donors. Method: immunoSEQ multiplex PCR; TCRdb's copy keeps in-frame clones and lacks some. The table has 80,000 to 100,000 clones, roughly 84% seen once. Input material: PBMCs. Source of these receptors: a man aged 18 to 30 in good health and CMV-seropositive. CDR3s include the opening cysteine and the closing phenylalanine or tryptophan. D genes are given only for firm matches. Not every row has a clone size; where given, it reads once, few, many or a size class.

clone_size	v_call	cdr3_length	d_call	j_call	cdr3_aa	cdr3_nt
-	TRBV4-2	16	TRBD2	TRBJ2-3	CASSQVGLAGPDTQYF	TGTGCCAGCAGCCAAGTCGGCCTAGCGGGACCAGATACGCAGTATTTT
few	TRBV7-3	14	TRBD1	TRBJ1-2	CASSPTGGNYGYTF	TGTGCCAGCAGTCCTACAGGGGGGAACTATGGCTACACCTTC
-	TRBV7-2	16	TRBD2	TRBJ2-7	CASSLFPQREVYEQYF	TGTGCCAGCAGCTTATTCCCCCAGCGGGAGGTGTATGAGCAGTACTTC
-	TRBV19	13	-	TRBJ1-4	CASTLTRGNKLFF	TGTGCCAGTACCCTTACAAGAGGGAACAAACTGTTTTTT
-	TRBV5-1	14	-	TRBJ1-1	CASSLASSDSEAFF	TGCGCCAGCAGTCTGGCAAGTTCAGACTCTGAAGCTTTCTTT
-	TRBV5-1	14	TRBD1	TRBJ1-1	CASSFRDRDTEAFF	TGCGCCAGCAGCTTCCGGGACAGAGACACTGAAGCTTTCTTT
once	TRBV7-8	17	-	TRBJ2-5	CASSFQGGGGLGETQYF	TGTGCCAGCAGCTTTCAGGGAGGAGGCGGTTTAGGGGAGACCCAGTACTTC
once	TRBV7-2	17	TRBD2	TRBJ2-2	CASSFTSIAGYTGELFF	TGTGCCAGCAGCTTCACCAGCATAGCGGGATACACCGGGGAGCTGTTTTTT
-	TRBV15	19	TRBD2	TRBJ2-7	CATSRGLAGGQTSSYEQYF	TGTGCCACCAGCAGAGGGCTAGCGGGGGGTCAAACCTCCTCCTACGAGCAGTACTTC
once	TRBV19	12	-	TRBJ1-1	CASKEGTYEAFF	TGTGCCAGTAAAGAAGGGACATATGAAGCTTTCTTT
-	TRBV15	18	TRBD2	TRBJ2-3	CATSRDPSGTASTDTQYF	TGTGCCACCAGCAGAGATCCTAGCGGTACCGCTAGCACAGATACGCAGTATTTT
-	TRBV5-1	14	-	TRBJ2-7	CASSLVSGNYEQYF	TGCGCCAGCAGCTTGGTGTCGGGTAACTACGAGCAGTACTTC
-	TRBV4-3	13	-	TRBJ1-1	CASSQDRGFEAFF	TGCGCCAGCAGCCAAGACCGAGGATTTGAAGCTTTCTTT
-	TRBV2	13	-	TRBJ1-2	CARREDETYGYTF	TGTGCCAGGAGGGAGGACGAAACCTATGGCTACACCTTC
-	TRBV11-2	12	-	TRBJ2-7	CASSSRFYEQYF	TGTGCCAGCAGCTCCAGGTTTTACGAGCAGTACTTC
-	TRBV5-4	14	-	TRBJ1-1	CASSVDRSNTEAFF	TGTGCCAGCAGCGTCGACAGGTCGAACACTGAAGCTTTCTTT
-	TRBV18	14	-	TRBJ2-2	CASSPRQWTGELFF	TGTGCCAGCTCACCACGTCAGTGGACCGGGGAGCTGTTTTTT
-	TRBV6-5	14	-	TRBJ2-7	CASSHQGLPYEQYF	TGTGCCAGCAGTCATCAGGGGCTACCCTACGAGCAGTACTTC
-	TRBV28	16	TRBD1	TRBJ2-7	CASTPGTGGRSYEQYF	TGTGCCAGCACCCCTGGGACAGGGGGCCGCTCCTACGAGCAGTACTTC
-	TRBV7-2	15	TRBD2	TRBJ2-5	CASSLVAGGGETQYF	TGTGCCAGCAGCTTAGTAGCGGGAGGAGGAGAGACCCAGTACTTC
-	TRBV12-5	14	TRBD1	TRBJ1-2	CASRNPDRDYGYTF	TGTGCTAGTCGGAACCCTGACAGGGATTATGGCTACACCTTC
-	TRBV7-9	14	TRBD1	TRBJ2-7	CASSPGQFDYEQYF	TGTGCCAGCAGCCCGGGACAGTTTGACTACGAGCAGTACTTC
-	TRBV27	15	-	TRBJ2-1	CASSLSASVYNEQFF	TGTGCCAGCAGTTTATCGGCTAGCGTCTACAATGAGCAGTTCTTC
-	TRBV2	14	-	TRBJ2-6	CASSESTGANVLTF	TGTGCCAGCAGTGAGAGCACTGGGGCCAACGTCCTGACTTTC
many	TRBV7-6	16	-	TRBJ2-7	CASSLGLRDSNYEQYF	TGTGCCAGCAGCTTAGGTTTGCGGGACAGCAACTACGAGCAGTACTTC
-	TRBV11-3	16	-	TRBJ1-1	CASSFLGQGENTEAFF	TGTGCCAGCAGTTTCTTGGGCCAGGGCGAGAACACTGAAGCTTTCTTT
-	TRBV27	13	-	TRBJ1-1	CASSLDTNTEAFF	TGTGCCAGCAGTTTAGACACGAACACTGAAGCTTTCTTT
-	TRBV27	16	-	TRBJ2-3	CASSFLGQISTDTQYF	TGTGCCAGCAGTTTCCTCGGACAAATCAGCACAGATACGCAGTATTTT
-	TRBV7-3	12	-	TRBJ2-3	CASSFSGNTQYF	TGTGCCAGCAGCTTCTCGGGAAATACGCAGTATTTT
once	TRBV19	14	TRBD1	TRBJ1-2	CASSMTTGVLGYTF	TGTGCCAGTAGCATGACCACAGGGGTACTAGGCTACACCTTC
few	TRBV27	12	-	TRBJ1-5	CASGRNNQPQHF	TGTGCCAGTGGCAGGAACAATCAGCCCCAGCATTTT
-	TRBV4-1	12	TRBD1	TRBJ1-1	CASSLGQGEAFF	TGCGCCAGCAGCCTCGGACAGGGTGAAGCTTTCTTT
-	TRBV21-1	19	-	TRBJ2-3	CASSSRKILAGERTDTQYF	TGTGCCAGCAGCTCCCGTAAGATACTAGCGGGAGAGCGCACAGATACGCAGTATTTT
-	TRBV10-3	15	TRBD2	TRBJ2-3	CATQLGRGVGDTQYF	TGTGCCACCCAACTGGGGCGGGGGGTTGGAGATACGCAGTATTTT
-	TRBV25-1	16	TRBD2	TRBJ2-5	CASSGSRGGSPETQYF	TGTGCCAGCAGTGGGTCCCGGGGGGGTTCGCCAGAGACCCAGTACTTC
-	TRBV19	13	TRBD2	TRBJ2-7	CASSMREGYEQYF	TGTGCCAGTAGTATGCGGGAGGGCTACGAGCAGTACTTC
-	TRBV29-1	16	TRBD1	TRBJ2-2	CSVESSPTGQTGELFF	TGCAGCGTTGAGTCAAGCCCGACAGGGCAGACCGGGGAGCTGTTTTTT
-	TRBV5-5	16	-	TRBJ2-5	CASSLLSSVQQETQYF	TGTGCCAGCAGCTTGTTGTCTAGCGTCCAACAAGAGACCCAGTACTTC